Listed below are T cell receptor beta chains from one sample, sequenced in a study of CD8 T cells in Susac syndrome. TCRdb re-analysed the immunoSEQ multiplex PCR reads in MiXCR, keeping a single row per CDR3 protein. This table has 200,000 or so distinct CDR3 sequences, roughly 95% appearing once. The sample comprised CD4+ T cells from PBMCs. Receptors were obtained from a human donor with multiple sclerosis. Each CDR3 is given with its conserved first and last residue. D genes are given only for firm matches. Clone size, where shown, is once, few, many, or a class for clones that have expanded.

>TRBD1|-|TRBV6-6|TRBJ2-5
TGTGCCAGCAGTGAGTCGCCGGGACAGTATCAGACCCAGTACTTC
CASSESPGQYQTQYF
>-|once|TRBV29-1|TRBJ2-1
TGCAGCGTTGGAAGGACTTACAATGAGCAGTTCTTC
CSVGRTYNEQFF
>TRBD2|-|TRBV3-1|TRBJ2-1
TGTGCCAGCAGCCCTACCGGTAGCGGGAGAGGAGAGCAGTTCTTC
CASSPTGSGRGEQFF
>TRBD2|-|TRBV29-1|TRBJ2-1
TGCAGCGTTGCCTGGGGCAGCGGGGGGGCGAATGAGCAGTTCTTC
CSVAWGSGGANEQFF
>-|once|TRBV30|TRBJ2-1
TGTGCCTGGAGTGTAACCTTAACACACAATGAGCAGTTCTTC
CAWSVTLTHNEQFF
>TRBD1|-|TRBV6-2/TRBV6-3|TRBJ1-2
TGTGCCAGCACCGACAGGGGAGGCTATGGCTACACCTTC
CASTDRGGYGYTF
>-|-|TRBV7-2|TRBJ2-5
TGTGCCAGCAGCTTAGTTGGCGGAGAGACCCAGTACTTC
CASSLVGGETQYF
>-|-|TRBV2|TRBJ2-5
TGTGCCAGCAGTGAGGGGACCCAGTACTTC
CASSEGTQYF
>-|once|TRBV9|TRBJ2-7
TGTGCCAGCAGCGTTTCACAGAATTACGAGCAGTACTTC
CASSVSQNYEQYF
>-|once|TRBV20-1|TRBJ1-2
TGCAGTGCTAGTTTGGGCTACACCTTC
CSASLGYTF
>-|-|TRBV11-2|TRBJ2-5
TGTGCCAGCAGCTTAGATCTGGAGACCCAGTACTTC
CASSLDLETQYF
>-|-|TRBV7-2|TRBJ2-1
TGTGCCAGCAGCTGGAGTCGATCAGAGCAGTTCTTC
CASSWSRSEQFF
>-|-|TRBV6-6|TRBJ2-7
TGTGCCAGCACCGGACAGGAGGGGGGGTACGAGCAGTACTTC
CASTGQEGGYEQYF
>TRBD2|-|TRBV5-4|TRBJ2-1
TGTGCCAGCAGCCGGGATGGACTAGCGGGAACCAATGAGCAGTTCTTC
CASSRDGLAGTNEQFF
>-|-|TRBV7-2|TRBJ2-1
TGTGCCAGCAGCAAAGGGAGCGTTGAGCAGTTCTTC
CASSKGSVEQFF
>-|-|TRBV7-9|TRBJ1-5
TGTGCCAGCAGCAGAGACAAGCCGAAGCCCCAGCATTTT
CASSRDKPKPQHF
>-|-|TRBV3-1|TRBJ1-2
TGTGCCAGCAGCCAAAGGTCCCTACGGGATGGCTACACCTTC
CASSQRSLRDGYTF
>-|-|TRBV20-1|TRBJ1-2
TGCAGTGCTAGAGACCAGGGGTTAGGTGGCTACACCTTC
CSARDQGLGGYTF
>-|-|TRBV11-2|TRBJ2-3
TGTGCCAGCAGCTTACGGGACTTGGGGCAGTATTTT
CASSLRDLGQYF
>-|-|TRBV9|TRBJ2-2
TGTGCCAGCAGCGAGAGTCCCGGGGAGGGGGAGCTGTTTTTT
CASSESPGEGELFF
>-|-|TRBV7-9|TRBJ1-6
TGTGCCAGCAGCTCTCAGACAGCTTCCAATTCACCCCTCCACTTT
CASSSQTASNSPLHF
>-|-|TRBV5-4|TRBJ2-5
TGTGCCAGCAGCTTCCCCCAAGAGACCCAGTACTTC
CASSFPQETQYF
>TRBD1|-|TRBV24-1|TRBJ2-1
TGTGCCACCAGTTTAGGGGGCGGAGGAAATGAGCAGTTCTTC
CATSLGGGGNEQFF
>TRBD1|-|TRBV5-1|TRBJ2-2
TGCGCCAGCAGCTTGGACAGGGGGCCGAACACCGGGGAGCTGTTTTTT
CASSLDRGPNTGELFF
>-|-|TRBV7-9|TRBJ1-6
TGTGCCAGCAGCCAGGACGGAAAAAATTCACCCCTCCACTTT
CASSQDGKNSPLHF
>-|-|TRBV30|TRBJ2-2
TGTGCCTTAACAAGGACCGGGGAGCTGTTTTTT
CALTRTGELFF
>TRBD1|-|TRBV12-3/TRBV12-4|TRBJ1-4
TGTGCCAGCACTCAGGGACAGCACAATGAAAAACTGTTTTTT
CASTQGQHNEKLFF
>-|-|TRBV5-1|TRBJ1-2
TGCGCCAGCAGCCCGGAAGGGGGGAATGGCTACACCTTC
CASSPEGGNGYTF
>TRBD2|-|TRBV18|TRBJ2-7
TGTGCCAGCCTGGCTAGCGGGAGGATAGGCGAGCAGTACTTC
CASLASGRIGEQYF
>TRBD1|-|TRBV19|TRBJ2-7
TGTGCCAGTAGCAACCGGGACAGGGGTCGGGAGCAGTACTTC
CASSNRDRGREQYF
>-|once|TRBV27|TRBJ1-5
TGTGCCAGCAGTTTAGGTCCGGGGAGCGTTGCATATAGCAATCAGCCCCAGCATTTT
CASSLGPGSVAYSNQPQHF
>-|-|TRBV18|TRBJ1-3
TGTGCCAGCTCACCAACCGGGACACCAGGAAACACCATATATTTT
CASSPTGTPGNTIYF
>-|-|TRBV30|TRBJ1-5
TGTGCCTGGAGGGCAGCAGGGCTGCGGAATCAGCCCCAGCATTTT
CAWRAAGLRNQPQHF
>-|-|TRBV4-2|TRBJ1-2
TGTGCCAGCAGCCAAGATGACACCTATGGCTACACCTTC
CASSQDDTYGYTF
>TRBD1|-|TRBV20-1|TRBJ2-2
TGCAGTGCTAGTAAGGACAGGGCTGACGGGGAGCTGTTTTTT
CSASKDRADGELFF
>-|-|TRBV7-2|TRBJ2-7
TGTGCCAGCAGCCGTGGGGGGCGCCTAGGCGAGCAGTACTTC
CASSRGGRLGEQYF
>TRBD1|-|TRBV4-2|TRBJ2-7
TGTGCCAGCAGCCAAGTGGGACAGAGATCCTACGAGCAGTACTTC
CASSQVGQRSYEQYF
>-|-|TRBV12-3/TRBV12-4|TRBJ2-1
TGTGCCAGCAGCCCTCATCCAAGCTCCTACAATGAGCAGTTCTTC
CASSPHPSSYNEQFF
>-|once|TRBV18|TRBJ2-1
TGTGCCAGCTCCGAAGCCCAATCCTACAATGAGCAGTTCTTC
CASSEAQSYNEQFF
>-|-|TRBV29-1|TRBJ1-3
TGCAGCGTTCAGGGTCTTTCTGGAAACACCATATATTTT
CSVQGLSGNTIYF
>-|-|TRBV6-6|TRBJ2-1
TGTGCCAGCAGTCGACCGGCGGTACCCCCACACAATGAGCAGTTCTTC
CASSRPAVPPHNEQFF